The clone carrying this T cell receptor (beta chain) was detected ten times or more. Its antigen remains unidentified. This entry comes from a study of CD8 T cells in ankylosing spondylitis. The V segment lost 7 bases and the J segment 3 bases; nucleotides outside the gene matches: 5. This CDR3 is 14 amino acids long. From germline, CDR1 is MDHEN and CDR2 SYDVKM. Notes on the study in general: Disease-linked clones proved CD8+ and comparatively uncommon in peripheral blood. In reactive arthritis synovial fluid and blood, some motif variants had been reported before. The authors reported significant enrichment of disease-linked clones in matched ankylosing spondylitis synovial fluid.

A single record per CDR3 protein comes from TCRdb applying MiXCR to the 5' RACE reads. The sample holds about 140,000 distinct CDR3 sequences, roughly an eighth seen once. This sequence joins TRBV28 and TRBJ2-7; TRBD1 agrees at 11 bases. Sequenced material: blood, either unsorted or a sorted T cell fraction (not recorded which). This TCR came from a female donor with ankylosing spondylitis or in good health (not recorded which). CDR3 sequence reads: CASTRGQGGYEQYF. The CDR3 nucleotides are TGTGCCAGCACCCGGGGACAGGGGGGCTACGAGCAGTACTTC.